The TCR beta chain under discussion was sequenced for a study of T cell responses to AZD1222 COVID-19 vaccine. Sequencing was performed with immunoSEQ multiplex PCR; in TCRdb, only in-frame clones are kept and a portion is missing. The data show roughly 120,000 clones, almost 95% seen once. This clonotype was sampled from an adult who received the AZD1222 COVID-19 vaccine. This sample comprised peripheral blood, obtained 28 days after the second AZD1222 dose.

In DNA, the CDR3 is TGTGCCAGCAGCTTAGAAGTCACCATATATTTT. Amino acid sequence: CASSLEVTIYF. V and J are TRBV7-9 and TRBJ1-3, with D hard to call. The CDR3 covers 11 residues. Germline V gives CDR1 SEHNR, CDR2 FQNEAQ (reference sequence). V lost 1 base and J lost 9, with 4 bases in between. The whole variable domain, filled in from reference TRBV7-9 and TRBJ1-3, reads DTGVSQNPRHKITKRGQNVTFRCDPISEHNRLYWYRQTLGQGPEFLTYFQNEAQLEKSRLLSDRFSAERPKGSFSTLEIQRTEQGDSAMYLCASSLEVTIYFGEGSWLTVV.